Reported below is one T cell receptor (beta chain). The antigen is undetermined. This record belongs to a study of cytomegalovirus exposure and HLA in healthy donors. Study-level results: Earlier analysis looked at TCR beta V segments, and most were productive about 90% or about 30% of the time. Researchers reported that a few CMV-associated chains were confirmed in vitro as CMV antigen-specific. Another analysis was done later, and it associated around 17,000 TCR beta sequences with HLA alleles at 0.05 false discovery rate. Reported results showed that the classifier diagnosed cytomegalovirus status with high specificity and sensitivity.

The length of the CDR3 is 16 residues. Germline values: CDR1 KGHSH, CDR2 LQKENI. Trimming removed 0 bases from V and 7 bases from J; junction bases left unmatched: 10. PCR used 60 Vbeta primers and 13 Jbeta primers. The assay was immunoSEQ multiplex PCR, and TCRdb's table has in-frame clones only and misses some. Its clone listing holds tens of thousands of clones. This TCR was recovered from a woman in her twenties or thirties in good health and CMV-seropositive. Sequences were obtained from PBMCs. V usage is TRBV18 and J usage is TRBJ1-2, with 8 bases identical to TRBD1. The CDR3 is CASSPPTRQGMGGYTF. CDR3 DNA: TGTGCCAGCTCACCACCGACGAGACAGGGGATGGGTGGCTACACCTTC.